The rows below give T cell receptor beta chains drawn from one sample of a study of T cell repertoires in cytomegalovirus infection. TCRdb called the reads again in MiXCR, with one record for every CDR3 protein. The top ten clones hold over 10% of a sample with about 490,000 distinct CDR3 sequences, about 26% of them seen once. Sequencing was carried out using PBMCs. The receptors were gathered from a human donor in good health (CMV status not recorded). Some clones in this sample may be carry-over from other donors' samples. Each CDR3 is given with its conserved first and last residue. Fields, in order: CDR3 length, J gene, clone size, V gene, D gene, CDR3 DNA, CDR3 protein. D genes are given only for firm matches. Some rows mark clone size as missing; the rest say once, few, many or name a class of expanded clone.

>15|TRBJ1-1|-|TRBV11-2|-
TGTGCCAGCAGCCCCCCCACAGGGAGACACACTGAAGCTTTCTTT
CASSPPTGRHTEAFF
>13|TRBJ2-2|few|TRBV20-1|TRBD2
TGCAGTGCGTCTAGCGGGAGTGGTGGGGAGCTGTTTTTT
CSASSGSGGELFF
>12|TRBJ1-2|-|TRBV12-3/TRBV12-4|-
TGTGCCAGCAGTTTAGCGCTTAATGGCTACACCTTC
CASSLALNGYTF
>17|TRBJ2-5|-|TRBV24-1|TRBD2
TGTGCCACCAGTGATTTAACTAGCGGGACACTCCAAGAGACCCAGTACTTC
CATSDLTSGTLQETQYF
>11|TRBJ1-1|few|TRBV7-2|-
TGTGCCAGCAGCTTATACCCTGAAGCTTTCTTT
CASSLYPEAFF
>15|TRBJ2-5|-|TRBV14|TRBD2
TGTGCCAGCAGCCAAGGCGGACTAGCGGGAGAGACCCAGTACTTC
CASSQGGLAGETQYF
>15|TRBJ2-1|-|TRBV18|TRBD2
TGTGCCAGCTCAACCCAGCTAGCGGGAGGCGATGAGCAGTTCTTC
CASSTQLAGGDEQFF
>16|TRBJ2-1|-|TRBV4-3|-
TGCGCCAGCAGCCATCAGAGCGGAGTGGCGGGCAATGAGCAGTTCTTC
CASSHQSGVAGNEQFF
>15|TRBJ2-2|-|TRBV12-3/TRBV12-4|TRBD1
TGTGCCAGCAACCCCCGGGACAGGGCCACCGGGGAGCTGTTTTTT
CASNPRDRATGELFF
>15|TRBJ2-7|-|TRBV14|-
TGTGCCAGCAGCCAAACCGACGGGAGCTCCTACGAGCAGTACTTC
CASSQTDGSSYEQYF
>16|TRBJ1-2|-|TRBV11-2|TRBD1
TGTGCCAGCAGCCGATCCATCGGACAGGGAATGGATGGCTACACCTTC
CASSRSIGQGMDGYTF
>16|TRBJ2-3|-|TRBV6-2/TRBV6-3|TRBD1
TGTGCCAGCAGTTACTATCTGGACAGGGTGAGAGATACGCAGTATTTT
CASSYYLDRVRDTQYF
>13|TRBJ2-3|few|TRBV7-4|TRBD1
TGTGCCAGCAGCGGGGCCAGGGGGGATACGCAGTATTTT
CASSGARGDTQYF
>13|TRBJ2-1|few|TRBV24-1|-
TGTGCCACCAGTGATTTTTGGAACAATGAGCAGTTCTTC
CATSDFWNNEQFF
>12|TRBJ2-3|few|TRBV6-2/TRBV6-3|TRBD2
TGTGCCAGCAGTCCGGCGGGAGCTACGCAGTATTTT
CASSPAGATQYF
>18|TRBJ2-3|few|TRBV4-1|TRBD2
TGCGCCAGCAGCCAACGGAGGGTAGCGGGAGGAAGATACGATACGCAGTATTTT
CASSQRRVAGGRYDTQYF
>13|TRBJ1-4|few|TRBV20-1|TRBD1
TGCAGTGCTAAAGGACAGGGGAATGAAAAACTGTTTTTT
CSAKGQGNEKLFF
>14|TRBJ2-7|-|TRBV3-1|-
TGTGCCAGCAGCCGGTACAGGGATAGCCACGAGCAGTACTTC
CASSRYRDSHEQYF
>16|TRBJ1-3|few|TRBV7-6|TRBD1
TGTGCCAGCAGCGTACCGGACAGGGAAAGTGGAAACACCATATATTTT
CASSVPDRESGNTIYF
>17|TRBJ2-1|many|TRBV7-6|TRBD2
TGTGCCAGCAGCTCCCCGCTGGGAAGCGGGAGGGCCAATGAGCAGTTCTTC
CASSSPLGSGRANEQFF
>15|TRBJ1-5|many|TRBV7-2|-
TGTGCCAGCAGCTTGAGGGACGGATTATATCAGCCCCAGCATTTT
CASSLRDGLYQPQHF
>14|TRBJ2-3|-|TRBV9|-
TGTGCCAGCAGCGCCCGACTAGTTACAGATACGCAGTATTTT
CASSARLVTDTQYF
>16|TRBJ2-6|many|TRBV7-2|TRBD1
TGTGCCAGACCGGGACAGGGGGTCTCTGGGGCCAACGTCCTGACTTTC
CARPGQGVSGANVLTF
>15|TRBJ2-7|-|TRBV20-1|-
TGCAGTGCTGGGGAATCTTCGACAGGAACCTACGAGCAGTACTTC
CSAGESSTGTYEQYF
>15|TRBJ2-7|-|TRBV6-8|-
TGTGCCAGCAGTTACTCGTTGGGGAGTACCTACGAGCAGTACTTC
CASSYSLGSTYEQYF
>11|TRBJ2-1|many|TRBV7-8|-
TGTGCCAGCAGTACGCAAGATGAGCAGTTCTTC
CASSTQDEQFF
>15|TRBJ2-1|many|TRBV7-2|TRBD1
TGTGCCAGCAGCTTTTCGACAGGGTCAGGTAATGAGCAGTTCTTC
CASSFSTGSGNEQFF
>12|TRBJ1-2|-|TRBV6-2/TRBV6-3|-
TGTGCCAGCAGCTATGAGGCCCGGGACTACACCTTC
CASSYEARDYTF
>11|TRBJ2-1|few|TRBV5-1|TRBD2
TGCGCCAGCAGCCGGGGGGGTGAGCAGTTCTTC
CASSRGGEQFF
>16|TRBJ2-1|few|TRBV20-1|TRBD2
TGCAGTGCCCAAGTCTTAGCGGGCGAGGTTTACAATGAGCAGTTCTTC
CSAQVLAGEVYNEQFF
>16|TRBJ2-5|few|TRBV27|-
TGTGCCAGCAGTCCCAGACACTCCAACCGCCAAGAGACCCAGTACTTC
CASSPRHSNRQETQYF
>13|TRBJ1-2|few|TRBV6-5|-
TGTGCCAGCAGTTACTCGAAATTGGCTGGCTACACCTTC
CASSYSKLAGYTF
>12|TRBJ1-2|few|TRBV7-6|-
TGTGCCAGCAGCCTAAGACAGGAGGACTACACCTTC
CASSLRQEDYTF
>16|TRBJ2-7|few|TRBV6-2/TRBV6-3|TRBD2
TGTGCCAGCAGTTACACTGTGACTAGCGGGAGCTACGAGCAGTACTTC
CASSYTVTSGSYEQYF
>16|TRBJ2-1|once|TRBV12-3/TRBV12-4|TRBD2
TGTGCCAGCAGTTCGACCTTTAGGCGGGAGCCCAATGAGCAGTTCTTC
CASSSTFRREPNEQFF
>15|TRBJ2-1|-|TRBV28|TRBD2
TGTGCCAGCAGTTCCCAGACTAGCGGGAGTTATGAGCAGTTCTTC
CASSSQTSGSYEQFF
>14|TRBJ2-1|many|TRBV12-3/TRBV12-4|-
TGTGCCAGCAGTTTAAGTCCTGAGGTCAATGAGCAGTTCTTC
CASSLSPEVNEQFF
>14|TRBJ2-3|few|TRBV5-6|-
TGTGCCAGCAGCTTGGTTGGGTTCACAGATACGCAGTATTTT
CASSLVGFTDTQYF
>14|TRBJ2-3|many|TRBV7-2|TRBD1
TGTGCCAGCAGCCGGGACAGAACCACAGATACGCAGTATTTT
CASSRDRTTDTQYF
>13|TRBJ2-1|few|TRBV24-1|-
TGTGCCACCAGTGAAGGGGGGCTCAATGAGCAGTTCTTC
CATSEGGLNEQFF
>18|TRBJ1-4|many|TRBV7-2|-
TGTGCCAGCAGCTTAGAGAGTACGTGGCAGGATATTAATGAAAAACTGTTTTTT
CASSLESTWQDINEKLFF
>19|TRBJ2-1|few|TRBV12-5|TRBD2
TGTGCTAGTGTTAAAGACATTTTTGTTTTAGCGGGAGTAGGCAATGAGCAGTTCTTC
CASVKDIFVLAGVGNEQFF
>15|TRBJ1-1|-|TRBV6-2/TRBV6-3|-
TGTGCCAGCAGTTTATGGGGACTCCGGAACACTGAAGCTTTCTTT
CASSLWGLRNTEAFF
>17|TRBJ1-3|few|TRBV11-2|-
TGTGCCAGCAGCTTAGTTTCGGACGGATACTCTGGAAACACCATATATTTT
CASSLVSDGYSGNTIYF
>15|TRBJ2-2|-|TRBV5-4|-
TGTGCCAGCCAAAGGCAGGGCGGCTCGGCCGGGGAGCTGTTTTTT
CASQRQGGSAGELFF
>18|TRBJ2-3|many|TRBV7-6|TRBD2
TGTGCCAGTCCGGGACTAGCGGGGGACTTACCGAGCACAGATACGCAGTATTTT
CASPGLAGDLPSTDTQYF
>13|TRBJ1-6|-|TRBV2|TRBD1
TGTGCCAGCAGAAGGACAGGGGATTCACCCCTCCACTTT
CASRRTGDSPLHF
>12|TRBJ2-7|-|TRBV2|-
TGTGCCAGCGGTCCCGAGACCTACGAGCAGTACTTC
CASGPETYEQYF
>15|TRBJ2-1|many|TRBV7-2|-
TGTGCCAGCAGCTTAACACGGGACTCCTACAATGAGCAGTTCTTC
CASSLTRDSYNEQFF
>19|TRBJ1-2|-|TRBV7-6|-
TGTGCCAGCAGCTTAGCGCTCGCCCTTAATTCCCATGACGACTATGGCTACACCTTC
CASSLALALNSHDDYGYTF
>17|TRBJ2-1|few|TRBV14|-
TGTGCCAGCAGCCAAGCCACAGTCCTGAGCTCCTACAATGAGCAGTTCTTC
CASSQATVLSSYNEQFF
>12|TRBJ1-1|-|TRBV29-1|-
TGCAGCGTCTACGCGATCAAGACTGAAGCTTTCTTT
CSVYAIKTEAFF
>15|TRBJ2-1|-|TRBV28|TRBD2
TGTGCCAGCACTCCTAGCGGGAGGGCCGGGAATGAGCAGTTCTTC
CASTPSGRAGNEQFF